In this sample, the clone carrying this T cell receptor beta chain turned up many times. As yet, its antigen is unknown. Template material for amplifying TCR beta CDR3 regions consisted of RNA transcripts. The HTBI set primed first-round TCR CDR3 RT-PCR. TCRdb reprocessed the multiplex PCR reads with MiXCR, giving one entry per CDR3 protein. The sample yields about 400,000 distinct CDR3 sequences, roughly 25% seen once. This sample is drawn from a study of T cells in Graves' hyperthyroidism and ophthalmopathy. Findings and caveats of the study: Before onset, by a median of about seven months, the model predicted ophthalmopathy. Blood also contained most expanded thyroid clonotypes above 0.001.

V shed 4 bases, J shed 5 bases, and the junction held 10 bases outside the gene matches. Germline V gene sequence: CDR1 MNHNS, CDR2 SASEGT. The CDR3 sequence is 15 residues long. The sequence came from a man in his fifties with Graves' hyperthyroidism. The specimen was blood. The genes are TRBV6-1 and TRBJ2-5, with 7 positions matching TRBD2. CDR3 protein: CASSARPGGGETQYF. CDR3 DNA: TGTGCCAGCAGTGCCCGCCCGGGAGGAGGGGAGACCCAGTACTTC.